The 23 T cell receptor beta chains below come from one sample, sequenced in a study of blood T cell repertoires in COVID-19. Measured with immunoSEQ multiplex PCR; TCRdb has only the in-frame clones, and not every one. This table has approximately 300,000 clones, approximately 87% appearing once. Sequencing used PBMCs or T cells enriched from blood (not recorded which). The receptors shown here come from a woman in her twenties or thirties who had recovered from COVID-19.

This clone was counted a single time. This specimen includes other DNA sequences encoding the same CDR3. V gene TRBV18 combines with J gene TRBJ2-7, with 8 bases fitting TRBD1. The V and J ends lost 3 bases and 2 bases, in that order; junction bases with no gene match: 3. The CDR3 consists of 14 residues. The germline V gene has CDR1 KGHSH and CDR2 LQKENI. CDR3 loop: CASSPGQGTYEQYF. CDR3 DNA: TGTGCCAGCTCACCCGGACAGGGAACCTACGAGCAGTACTTC.

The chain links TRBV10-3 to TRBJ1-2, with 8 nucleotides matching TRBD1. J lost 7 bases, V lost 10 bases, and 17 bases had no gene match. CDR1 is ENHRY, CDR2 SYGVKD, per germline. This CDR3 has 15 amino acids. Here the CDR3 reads CATYDRGETPIGYTF. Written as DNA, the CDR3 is TGTGCCACCTATGACAGGGGTGAAACTCCCATTGGCTACACCTTC.

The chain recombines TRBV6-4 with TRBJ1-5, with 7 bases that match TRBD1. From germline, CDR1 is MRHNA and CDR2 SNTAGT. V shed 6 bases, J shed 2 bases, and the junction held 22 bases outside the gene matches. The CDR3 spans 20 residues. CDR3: CASSRGKTGSKGMGNQPQHF. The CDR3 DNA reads TGTGCCAGCAGCAGGGGAAAGACAGGGAGTAAGGGTATGGGCAATCAGCCCCAGCATTTT.

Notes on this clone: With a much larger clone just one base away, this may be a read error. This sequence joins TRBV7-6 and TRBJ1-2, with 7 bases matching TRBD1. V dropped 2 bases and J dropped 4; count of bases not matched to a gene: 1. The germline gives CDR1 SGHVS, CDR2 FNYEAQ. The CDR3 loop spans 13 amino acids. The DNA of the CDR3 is TGTGCCAGCAGCTTAAACAGGGGCTATGGCTACACCTTC. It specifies CASSLNRGYGYTF.

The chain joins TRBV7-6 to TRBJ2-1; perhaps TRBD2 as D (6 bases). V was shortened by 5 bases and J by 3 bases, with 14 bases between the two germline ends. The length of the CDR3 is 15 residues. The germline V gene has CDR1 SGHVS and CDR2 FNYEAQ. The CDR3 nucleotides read TGTGCCAGCAGCCCGAGGGAGGACATCTACAATGAGCAGTTCTTC. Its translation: CASSPREDIYNEQFF.

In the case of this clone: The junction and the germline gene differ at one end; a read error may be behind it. CDR3 sequence: CSVVPSGVAAF. The CDR3 DNA follows: TGCAGCGTTGTCCCATCGGGGGTGGCGGCCTTC. The chain recombines TRBV29-1 with TRBJ1-2; possible D gene TRBD1, 5 bases. From germline, CDR1 is SQVTM and CDR2 ANQGSEA. The CDR3 length is 11 residues.

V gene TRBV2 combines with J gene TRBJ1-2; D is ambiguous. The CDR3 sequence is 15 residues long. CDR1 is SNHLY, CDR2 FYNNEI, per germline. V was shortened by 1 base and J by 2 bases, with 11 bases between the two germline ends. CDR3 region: CASSEGVRGNYGYTF. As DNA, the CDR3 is TGTGCCAGCAGTGAAGGGGTTAGAGGGAACTATGGCTACACCTTC. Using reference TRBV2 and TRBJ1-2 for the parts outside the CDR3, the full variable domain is EPEVTQTPSHQVTQMGQEVILRCVPISNHLYFYWYRQILGQKVEFLVSFYNNEISEKSEIFDDQFSVERPDGSNFTLKIRSTKLEDSAMYFCASSEGVRGNYGYTFGSGTRLTVV.

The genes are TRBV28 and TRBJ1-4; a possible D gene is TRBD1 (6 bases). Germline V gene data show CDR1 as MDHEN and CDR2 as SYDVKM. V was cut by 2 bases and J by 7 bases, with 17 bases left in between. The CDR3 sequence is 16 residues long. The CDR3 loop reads CASSLRLTGRSEKLFF. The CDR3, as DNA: TGTGCCAGCAGTTTAAGGTTAACAGGGAGAAGTGAAAAACTGTTTTTT.

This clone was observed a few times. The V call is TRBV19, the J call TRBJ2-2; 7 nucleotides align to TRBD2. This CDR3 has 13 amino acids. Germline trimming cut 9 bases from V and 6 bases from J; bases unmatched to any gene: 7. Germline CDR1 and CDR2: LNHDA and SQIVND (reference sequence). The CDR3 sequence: CASRGDGAGELFF. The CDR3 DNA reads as TGTGCCAGCCGGGGGGACGGGGCCGGGGAGCTGTTTTTT. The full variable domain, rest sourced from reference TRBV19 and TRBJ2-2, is DGGITQSPKYLFRKEGQNVTLSCEQNLNHDAMYWYRQDPGQGLRLIYYSQIVNDFQKGDIAEGYSVSREKKESFPLTVTSAQKNPTAFYLCASRGDGAGELFFGEGSRLTVL.

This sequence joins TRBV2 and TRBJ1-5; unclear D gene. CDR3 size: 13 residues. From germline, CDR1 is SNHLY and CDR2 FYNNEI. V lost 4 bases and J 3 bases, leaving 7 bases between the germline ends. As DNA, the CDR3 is TGTGCCAGCAGTGTGGAGTTCAATCAGCCCCAGCATTTT. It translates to CASSVEFNQPQHF.

This CDR3 is CASRPQGWSNQPQHF. The CDR3 coding sequence is TGTGCCAGCAGACCACAGGGTTGGAGCAATCAGCCCCAGCATTTT. The chain joins TRBV6-5 to TRBJ1-5; possible D gene TRBD1, 6 bases. Trimming removed 6 bases at V and 1 base at J, with 13 bases between. Germline-derived CDR1 and CDR2 are MNHEY and SVGAGI. CDR3 length equals 15 residues.

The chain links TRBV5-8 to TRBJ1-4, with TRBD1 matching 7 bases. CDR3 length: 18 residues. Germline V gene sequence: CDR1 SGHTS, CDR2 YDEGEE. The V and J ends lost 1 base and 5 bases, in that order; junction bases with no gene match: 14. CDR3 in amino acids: CASSLIFGTGQRNEKLFF. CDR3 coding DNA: TGTGCCAGCAGCTTGATTTTTGGAACGGGACAGAGGAATGAAAAACTGTTTTTT. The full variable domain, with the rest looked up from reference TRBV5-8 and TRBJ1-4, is EAGVTQSPTHLIKTRGQQATLRCSPISGHTSVYWYQQALGLGLQFLLWYDEGEERNRGNFPPRFSGRQFPNYSSELNVNALELEDSALYLCASSLIFGTGQRNEKLFFGSGTQLSVL.

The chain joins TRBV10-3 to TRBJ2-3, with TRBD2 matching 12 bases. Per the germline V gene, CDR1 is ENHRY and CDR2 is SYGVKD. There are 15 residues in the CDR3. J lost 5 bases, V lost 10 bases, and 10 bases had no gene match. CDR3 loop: CATRSSGGAIDTQYF. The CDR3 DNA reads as TGTGCCACCCGATCTAGCGGGGGGGCGATAGATACGCAGTATTTT.

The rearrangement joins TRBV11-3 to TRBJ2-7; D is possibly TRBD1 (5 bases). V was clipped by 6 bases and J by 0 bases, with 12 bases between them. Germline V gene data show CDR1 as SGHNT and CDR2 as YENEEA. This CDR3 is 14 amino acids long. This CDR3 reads CASSRAGHSYEQYF. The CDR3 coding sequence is TGTGCCAGCAGTAGGGCAGGGCACTCCTACGAGCAGTACTTC.

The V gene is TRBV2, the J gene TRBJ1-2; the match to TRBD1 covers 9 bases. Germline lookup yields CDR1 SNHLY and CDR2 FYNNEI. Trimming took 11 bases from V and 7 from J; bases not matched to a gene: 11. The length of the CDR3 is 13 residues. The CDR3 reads CAGGTGRFGGYTF. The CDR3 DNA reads TGTGCCGGGGGGACAGGGAGATTTGGTGGCTACACCTTC.

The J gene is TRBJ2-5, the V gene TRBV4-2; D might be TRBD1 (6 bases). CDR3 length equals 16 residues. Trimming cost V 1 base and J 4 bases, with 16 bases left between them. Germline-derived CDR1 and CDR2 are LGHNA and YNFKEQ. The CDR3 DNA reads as TGTGCCAGCAGCCAAGGGGGGCAGGGGCAGGGAGAGACCCAGTACTTC. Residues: CASSQGGQGQGETQYF.

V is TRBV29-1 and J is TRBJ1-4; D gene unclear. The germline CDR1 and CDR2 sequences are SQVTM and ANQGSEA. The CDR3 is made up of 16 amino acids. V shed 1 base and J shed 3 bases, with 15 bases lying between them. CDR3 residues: CSVEVIGVSPNEKLFF. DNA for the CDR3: TGCAGCGTTGAAGTGATCGGGGTCAGCCCTAATGAAAAACTGTTTTTT.

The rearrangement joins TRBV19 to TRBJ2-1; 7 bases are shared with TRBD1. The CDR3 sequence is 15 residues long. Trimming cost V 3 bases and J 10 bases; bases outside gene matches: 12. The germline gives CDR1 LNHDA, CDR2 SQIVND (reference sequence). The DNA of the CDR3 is TGTGCCAGTAGTATGGAGCAGACAGGGCCGAGAGAGCAGTTCTTC. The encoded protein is CASSMEQTGPREQFF.

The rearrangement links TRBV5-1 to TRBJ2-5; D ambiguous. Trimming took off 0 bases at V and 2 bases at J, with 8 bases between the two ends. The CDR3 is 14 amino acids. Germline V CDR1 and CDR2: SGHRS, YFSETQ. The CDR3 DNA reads TGCGCCAGCAGCTTGGATACAGTTCAAGAGACCCAGTACTTC. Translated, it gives CASSLDTVQETQYF.

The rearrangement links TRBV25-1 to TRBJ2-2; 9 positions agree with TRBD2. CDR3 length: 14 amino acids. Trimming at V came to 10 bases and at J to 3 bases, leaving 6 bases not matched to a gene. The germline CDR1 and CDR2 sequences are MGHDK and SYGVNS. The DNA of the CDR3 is TGTGCCACTGCGCGGGGGGGGTACACCGGGGAGCTGTTTTTT. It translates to CATARGGYTGELFF.

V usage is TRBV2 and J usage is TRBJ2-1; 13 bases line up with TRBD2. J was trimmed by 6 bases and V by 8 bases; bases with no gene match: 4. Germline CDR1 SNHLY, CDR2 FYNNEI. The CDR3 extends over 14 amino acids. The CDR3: CASFRLAGGNEQFF. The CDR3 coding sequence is TGTGCCAGCTTTAGACTAGCGGGGGGCAATGAGCAGTTCTTC.

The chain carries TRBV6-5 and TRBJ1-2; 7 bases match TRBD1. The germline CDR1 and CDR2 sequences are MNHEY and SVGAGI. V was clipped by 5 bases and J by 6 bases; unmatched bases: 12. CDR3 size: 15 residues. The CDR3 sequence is CASSTTTGLGHGYTF. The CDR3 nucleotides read TGTGCCAGCAGTACAACGACAGGGCTAGGACATGGCTACACCTTC.

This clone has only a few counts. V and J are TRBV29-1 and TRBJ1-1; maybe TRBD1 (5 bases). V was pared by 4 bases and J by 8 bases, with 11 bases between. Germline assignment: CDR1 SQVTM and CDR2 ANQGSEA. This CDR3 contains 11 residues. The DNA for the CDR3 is TGCAGCGTTGTTGAACAGGTAGAAGCTTTCTTT. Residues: CSVVEQVEAFF.